The 23 T cell receptor beta chains reported below all come from one sample, sequenced in a study of response to subunit inactivated influenza vaccine. TCRdb recomputed calls from the RT-PCR reads with MiXCR, one row per CDR3 protein. The sample shows around 650,000 distinct CDR3 sequences, about a sixth of them seen only once. The sequenced sample was PBMCs from blood, obtained roughly 13 days after vaccination. These receptors came from a man over 45 who received an inactivated influenza vaccine.

The rearrangement uses TRBV7-2 and TRBJ2-1; 9 bases map to TRBD2. CDR3 size: 17 residues. With 1 base clipped from V and 8 bases from J, the junction kept 12 bases outside the gene matches. From germline, CDR1 is SGHTA and CDR2 FQGNSA. CDR3 loop: CASSLVARAGGFYEQFF. The CDR3, as DNA: TGTGCCAGCAGCTTAGTGGCCCGAGCGGGGGGTTTTTATGAGCAGTTCTTC.

This rearrangement joins TRBV23-1 to TRBJ2-7; D call uncertain. TRBV23-1 is flagged as an ORF with uncertain function. Trimming left V 2 bases short and J 2 bases short, with 13 bases between. This CDR3 comprises 15 residues. DNA for the CDR3: TGCGCCAGCAGTCAAGGGGATAGTCTTACCTACGAGCAGTACTTC. Translation gives CASSQGDSLTYEQYF.

This chain connects TRBV5-1 to TRBJ2-1; TRBD2 agrees at 12 bases. The CDR3 has 14 amino acids. The germline gives CDR1 SGHRS, CDR2 YFSETQ. Losses at the gene ends were 4 bases for V and 7 bases for J; bases not matched to a gene: 3. CDR3 residues: CASSMTSGSNEQFF. The CDR3 DNA sequence: TGCGCCAGCAGCATGACTAGCGGGAGTAATGAGCAGTTCTTC.

This clonotype was counted a few times. For the CDR3, the DNA is TGCGCCAGCAGCACCCTGACACCTCAAGAGACCCAGTACTTC. This gives the protein CASSTLTPQETQYF. The chain recombines TRBV5-1 with TRBJ2-5; D not resolved. The CDR3 totals 14 residues. Germline CDR1 and CDR2: SGHRS and YFSETQ. Trimming shortened V by 4 bases and J by 2 bases, and 12 bases separated the two germline ends.

The chain recombines TRBV7-9 with TRBJ2-7, with D unresolved. This CDR3 spans 14 amino acids. Germline values: CDR1 SEHNR, CDR2 FQNEAQ (reference sequence). With 5 bases removed from V and 3 bases from J, the gap between germline ends came to 14 bases. As DNA, the CDR3 is TGTGCCAGCAGCGTGGATCGTGGGCTCTACGAGCAGTACTTC. It translates to CASSVDRGLYEQYF.

The chain couples TRBV3-1 to TRBJ2-3; D possibly corresponds to TRBD2 (6 bases). The CDR3 contains 15 residues. Germline CDR1 and CDR2: LGHDT and YNNKEL (reference sequence). The V and J ends lost 4 bases and 1 base respectively, with 12 bases between them. The CDR3 nucleotides are TGTGCCAGCAGCCCCTGGAGGGACGGCACAGATACGCAGTATTTT. Translated, it gives CASSPWRDGTDTQYF.

J is TRBJ2-3 and V is TRBV4-1, with 9 positions matching TRBD2. The CDR3 totals 15 residues. Per the germline V gene, CDR1 is MGHRA and CDR2 is YSYEKL. The V segment lost 6 bases and the J segment 1 base; nucleotides outside the gene matches: 5. CDR3 nucleotide sequence: TGCGCCAGCAGACAGCGGGGGGCAGGCACAGATACGCAGTATTTT. This codes for CASRQRGAGTDTQYF.

This sequence joins TRBV9 and TRBJ2-1; 7 bases align to TRBD2. The CDR3 contains 16 residues. Losses at the gene ends were 0 bases for V and 4 bases for J; bases not matched to a gene: 7. Germline CDR1 reads SGDLS; CDR2 reads YYNGEE. CDR3 loop: CASSVVGSSGYNEQFF. The CDR3 DNA is TGTGCCAGCAGCGTAGTCGGCTCTAGCGGATACAATGAGCAGTTCTTC.

V usage is TRBV6-2 or TRBV6-3 and J usage is TRBJ2-3; 8 bases are a match to TRBD2. Germline CDR1 is MNHEY and CDR2 is SVGEGT. The V gene end was trimmed by 6 bases and the J gene end by 4 bases; junction bases not matched to a gene: 12. The CDR3 has 16 residues. In DNA form, the CDR3 reads TGTGCCAGCAGAGACCGAGGGAGCGGGGGACCAGATACGCAGTATTTT. It encodes CASRDRGSGGPDTQYF.

Only a few counts were recorded for this clonotype. The chain has TRBV24-1 and TRBJ2-2; D may match TRBD1 or TRBD2 (5 bases each). V shed 4 bases and J shed 4 bases, with 12 bases lying between them. The CDR3 contains 15 residues. Germline lookup yields CDR1 KGHDR and CDR2 SFDVKD. The CDR3 reads CATSDPGRGTGELFF. DNA of the CDR3: TGTGCCACCAGTGACCCGGGACGGGGCACCGGGGAGCTGTTTTTT.

This clonotype has more than one count but fewer than ten. The chain recombines TRBV12-3 or TRBV12-4 with TRBJ2-1; no reliable D call. The CDR3 consists of 15 residues. The V and J ends lost 3 bases and 0 bases respectively, with 9 bases between them. CDR3 residues: CASSFSYSSYNEQFF. The CDR3 nucleotides are TGTGCCAGCAGTTTTAGCTATAGCTCCTACAATGAGCAGTTCTTC.

The J gene is TRBJ2-3, the V gene TRBV3-1; the D gene is possibly TRBD2 (6 bases). CDR1 is LGHDT, CDR2 YNNKEL, per germline (reference sequence). Trimming took 1 base from V and 5 from J, leaving 10 bases between them. The CDR3 runs to 14 residues. The CDR3 sequence is CASSQASSGDTQYF. Here the CDR3 DNA reads TGTGCCAGCAGCCAAGCAAGTAGCGGAGATACGCAGTATTTT.

This chain links TRBV6-5 with TRBJ2-1; D is unresolved. The CDR3 length is 12 residues. Per germline, CDR1 MNHEY and CDR2 SVGAGI. Between the trimmed V and J ends, which lost 4 bases and 6 bases, there was a span of 7 bases. In DNA, the CDR3 is TGTGCCAGCAGTTCTGAGATCAATGAGCAGTTCTTC. Translated: CASSSEINEQFF.

This chain links TRBV4-2 with TRBJ2-3; D unclear. Trimming removed 4 bases from V and 3 bases from J, with 8 bases in between. CDR3 length: 13 amino acids. The germline V gene encodes CDR1 LGHNA and CDR2 YNFKEQ. In nucleotides, the CDR3 is TGTGCCAGCAGCCGAACAGAAACAGATACGCAGTATTTT. Translation: CASSRTETDTQYF.

This clonotype was observed a handful of times. The chain is built from TRBV29-1 and TRBJ2-5; D is perhaps TRBD1 or TRBD2 (6 bases each). Trimming stripped 4 bases from V and 5 bases from J, with 11 bases between. CDR3 length: 12 amino acids. The germline gives CDR1 SQVTM, CDR2 ANQGSEA. CDR3 bases: TGCAGCGTTGGGGGGGCGGGGGAGACCCAGTACTTC. Translated: CSVGGAGETQYF.

This clonotype was counted only a few times. The genes are TRBV20-1 and TRBJ2-3, with a possible D match to TRBD2 (5 bases). Germline CDR1 and CDR2: DFQATT and SNEGSKA (reference sequence). The CDR3 consists of 14 residues. Trimming took 5 bases from V and 8 from J, leaving 20 bases between them. CDR3 nucleotides: TGCAGTGCTCCGGACCCCTACTCCGAGGGTACGCAGTATTTT. Its protein is CSAPDPYSEGTQYF.

The table lists this clonotype with a few counts. This chain links TRBV11-2 with TRBJ1-1; D is possibly TRBD1 (6 bases). The germline V gene encodes CDR1 SGHAT and CDR2 FQNNGV. Trimming cost V 5 bases and J 4 bases, with 17 bases left between them. The CDR3 runs 15 residues. The CDR3, as DNA: TGTGCCAGCAGCGCCTTGGCGGGGGCGGGCACTGAAGCTTTCTTT. It encodes CASSALAGAGTEAFF.

This clonotype has only a few counts. The chain carries TRBV5-1 and TRBJ2-7; D is perhaps TRBD1 (6 bases). The CDR3 consists of 13 residues. The V gene's germline CDR1 is SGHRS and CDR2 YFSETQ. Deletions cut 3 bases from V and 2 bases from J, with 9 bases between. In DNA form, the CDR3 reads TGCGCCAGCAGCTACAGGGCCACCTACGAGCAGTACTTC. Translation: CASSYRATYEQYF. Looking up the rest from reference TRBV5-1 and TRBJ2-7 gives the full variable domain: KAGVTQTPRYLIKTRGQQVTLSCSPISGHRSVSWYQQTPGQGLQFLFEYFSETQRNKGNFPGRFSGRQFSNSRSEMNVSTLELGDSALYLCASSYRATYEQYFGPGTRLTVT.

The chain joins TRBV27 to TRBJ2-3; D is uncertain. Germline assignment: CDR1 MNHEY and CDR2 SMNVEV (reference sequence). The CDR3 contains 13 residues. Trimming pared 5 bases from V and 11 bases from J, leaving 17 bases between. CDR3 bases: TGTGCCAGCAGTCCCTCGGGCGGCCCCGTGCAGTATTTT. Its translation: CASSPSGGPVQYF.

The J gene is TRBJ1-2, the V gene TRBV4-1; weak D call: TRBD1 (6 bases). Looked up from germline, CDR1 is MGHRA and CDR2 is YSYEKL. The CDR3 contains 14 residues. Between the trimmed V and J ends, which lost 0 bases and 8 bases, there was a span of 13 bases. CDR3: CASSQDQGQGGYTF. The CDR3 region has the DNA TGCGCCAGCAGCCAAGATCAGGGGCAGGGAGGCTACACCTTC.

This clonotype appeared once. The chain recombines TRBV2 with TRBJ1-5; 10 positions agree with TRBD1. V shed 6 bases, J shed 8 bases, and the junction held 10 bases outside the gene matches. From germline, CDR1 is SNHLY and CDR2 FYNNEI. The CDR3 contains 15 residues. CDR3 DNA: TGTGCCAGCAGACGGGACAGGGGTGGTGGAGAGCCCCAGCATTTT. It translates to CASRRDRGGGEPQHF.

Of note for this clonotype: It may be a read error: a sequence one base away is much more abundant. Here the CDR3 DNA reads TGTGCCAGCAGCCGGACTAGCGGGAGGGCAGATACGCAGTATTTT. Translation: CASSRTSGRADTQYF. V usage is TRBV7-6 and J usage is TRBJ2-3; the match to TRBD2 covers 15 bases. Germline CDR1 is SGHVS and CDR2 is FNYEAQ. The CDR3 has 15 residues. V lost 5 bases and J lost 4; bases outside the gene matches: 1.

The V call is TRBV19, the J call TRBJ2-1; TRBD1 might be the D (6 bases). The CDR3 has 15 residues. Germline loops: CDR1 LNHDA, CDR2 SQIVND (reference sequence). V gave up 3 bases and J gave up 0 bases, with 9 bases separating them. The CDR3 protein is CASSIFRGSYNEQFF. CDR3 bases: TGTGCCAGTAGTATCTTCAGGGGCTCCTACAATGAGCAGTTCTTC.